This T cell receptor (beta chain) was sequenced for a study of OX40 agonist ivuxolimab in advanced cancers. In the study overall: Dose-escalation patients' cancers were hepatocellular carcinoma, melanoma, renal cell or head and neck cancer. Participants averaged approximately 60 years of age (range roughly 23 to 85) and were roughly 80% male.

Repertoires were generated with immunoSEQ multiplex PCR, while TCRdb's copy carries only in-frame clones and drops some. The table includes about 100,000 clones, roughly 94% detected once. This clone has only a few counts. Its antigen is not identified. Study-wide points: By week 6 at 0.1 to 3.0 mg/kg, blood CD4+ and CD8+ T cells had expanded clonally.

The CDR3 contains 14 residues. In germline, CDR1 is MNHNS, CDR2 SASEGT. The V end lost 7 bases, the J end lost 5 bases, and 17 bases lay between the germline ends. The clonotype comes from an adult with an advanced solid tumor such as melanoma, head and neck, liver or kidney cancer. This specimen was CD4+ or CD8+ T cells sorted from blood, taken in a trial of the OX40 agonist ivuxolimab. This chain joins TRBV6-1 and TRBJ1-1, with D possibly TRBD1 on 5 matching bases. The CDR3 coding sequence is TGTGCCAGCATCCAGGGCCGATTGGATACTGAAGCTTTCTTT. Translating it yields CASIQGRLDTEAFF.